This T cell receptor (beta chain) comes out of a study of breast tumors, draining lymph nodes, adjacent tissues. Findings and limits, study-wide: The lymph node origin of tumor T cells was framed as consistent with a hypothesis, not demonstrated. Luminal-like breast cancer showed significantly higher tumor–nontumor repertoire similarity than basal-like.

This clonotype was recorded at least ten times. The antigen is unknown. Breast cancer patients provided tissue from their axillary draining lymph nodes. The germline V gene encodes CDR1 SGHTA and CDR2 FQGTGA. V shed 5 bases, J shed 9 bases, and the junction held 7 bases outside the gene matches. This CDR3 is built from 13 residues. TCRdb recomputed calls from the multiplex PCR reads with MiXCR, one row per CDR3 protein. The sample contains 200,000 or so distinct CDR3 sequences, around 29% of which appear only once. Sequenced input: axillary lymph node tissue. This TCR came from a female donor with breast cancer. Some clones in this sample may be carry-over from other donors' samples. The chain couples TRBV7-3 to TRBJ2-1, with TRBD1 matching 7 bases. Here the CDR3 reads CASSPITGVEQFF. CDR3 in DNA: TGTGCCAGCAGCCCCATTACAGGGGTTGAGCAGTTCTTC.